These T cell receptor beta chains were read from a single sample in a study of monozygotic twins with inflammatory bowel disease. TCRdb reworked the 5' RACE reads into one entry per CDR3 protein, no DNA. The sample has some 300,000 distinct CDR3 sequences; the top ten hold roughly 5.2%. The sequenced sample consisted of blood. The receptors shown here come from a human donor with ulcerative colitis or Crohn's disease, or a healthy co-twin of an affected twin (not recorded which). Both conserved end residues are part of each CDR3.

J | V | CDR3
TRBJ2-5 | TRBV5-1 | CASRTSGDGETQYF
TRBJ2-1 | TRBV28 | CASSLQFYEQFF
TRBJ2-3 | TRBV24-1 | CATSDLTKDLTDTQYF
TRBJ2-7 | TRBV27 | CASRMGRGLYEQYF
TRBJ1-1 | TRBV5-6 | CASSPRVYTEAFF
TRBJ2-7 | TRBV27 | CASSLKGGGTSYEQYF
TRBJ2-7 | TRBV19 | CASSPQETGGDEQYF
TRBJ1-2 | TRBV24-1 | CATSETGANYGYTF
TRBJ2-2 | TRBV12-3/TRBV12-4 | CASSSLLAGELFF
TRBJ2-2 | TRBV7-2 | CATLEGEIQAGELFF
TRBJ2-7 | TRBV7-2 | CASSPTAGVSYEQYF
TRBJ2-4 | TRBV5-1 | CASSSSGRRDIQYF
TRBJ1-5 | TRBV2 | CASSEESNQPQHF
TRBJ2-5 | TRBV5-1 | CASSLPSGGLETQYF
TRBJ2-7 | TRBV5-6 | CASTSLGALPYEQYF
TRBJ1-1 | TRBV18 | CASSPPGQGAGTEAFF
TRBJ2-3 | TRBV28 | CASRGGSSDTQYF
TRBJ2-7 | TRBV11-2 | CASSPGRRTSGVYSYEQYF
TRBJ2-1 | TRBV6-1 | CASSRDPLLTEQFF
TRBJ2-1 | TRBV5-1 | CASKTLAGGPRNEQFF
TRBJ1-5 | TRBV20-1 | CSARGIGANNQPQHF
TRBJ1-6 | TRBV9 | CASSPAASTSLNSPLHF
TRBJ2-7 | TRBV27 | CASSPLTRAVYEQYF
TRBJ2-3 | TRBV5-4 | CATLDRAGTADTQYF
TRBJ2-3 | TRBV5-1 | CASRVSGGASSDTQYF
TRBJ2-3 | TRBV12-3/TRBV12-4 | CASSFPDSLTNTQYF
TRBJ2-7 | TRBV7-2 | CASSFERVLYEQYF
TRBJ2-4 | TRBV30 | CAWSVLLTSGGGANIQYF
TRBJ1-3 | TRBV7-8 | CASSAYRTTSGNTIYF
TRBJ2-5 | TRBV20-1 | CSASITGSGIGTQYF
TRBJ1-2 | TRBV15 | CATSNQQGLVRGYTF
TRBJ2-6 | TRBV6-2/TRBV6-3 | CASSYYRETQSGANVLTF
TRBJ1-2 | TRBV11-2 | CASSWGGTRGRGRKGYTF
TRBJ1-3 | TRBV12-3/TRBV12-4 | CASSLAGTASGNTIYF